This T cell receptor beta chain is from a study of blood T cell repertoires in COVID-19 (dated by TCRdb to 2019 to 2021). About the investigation overall: Collaborator samples came from the United States, Italy and Spain and covered acute and convalescent phases of COVID-19. The material from the prospective study consisted of cDNA or gDNA derived from T cells, B-cell-depleted T cells, or PBMCs. The dataset comprised deeply sampled blood TCRbeta repertoires from subjects exposed to, actively infected with, or recovered from COVID-19. A freely available public database, intended as a resource for researchers studying the immune response to SARS-CoV-2, is where the repertoires were released. The samples were drawn from the first 160 participants of the ongoing ImmuneRACE study and from about 1,200 subjects provided by 6 global collaborators. A de-identified subject ID, COVID-19 status, age in years and sex were almost always included in the sample metadata. HLA class I and class II types, where available, came from metadata supplied by the sample provider rather than from assay-based typing.

The immunoSEQ Assay, a bias-controlled multiplex PCR, was used to amplify TCRbeta CDR3 regions from genomic DNA. Regarding the original processing steps: Nucleated cell counts per sample were estimated from amplification of reference gene primers within the assay. Sequence reads were collapsed and filtered to measure the absolute abundance of every unique TCRbeta CDR3 rearrangement. For each sample, productive Simpson clonality was calculated by taking the square root of Simpson's diversity index across productive rearrangements. TCRdb mirrors the immuneACCESS table, restricted to in-frame sequences. Some clones are absent from its copies; in checked studies, under half trace to an unresolved V gene, and the reason for the others is unknown. That table furnishes V, J and clone size, whereas the DNA furnished D and trimming. This sample holds 250,000 to 300,000 clones; roughly nine tenths were observed only once. The top ten clonotypes cover 3.5% to 5.5% of the sample.

A word on this clone: Its antigen is still unknown. No much larger clone is present one base from it, and per-base qualities are unavailable.

Another Seattle source contributed samples from volunteer blood donors who had recovered from COVID-19. Whole blood was collected in K2EDTA tubes by collaborating institutions according to the institutions' own protocols. For TCRbeta analysis, collaborators shipped samples as frozen whole blood, isolated PBMCs, or DNA extracted from either of those sample types. Unmatched junction bases come to 7, with V trimmed by 10 bases and J by 4 bases. As encoded in the germline V gene, CDR1 is KGHDR while CDR2 is SFDVKD. Inclusive of the bounding cysteine and phenylalanine, the CDR3 is 13 residues long. The retained sequence is limited to the CDR3, 39 bases, with the frame set at the first base. Overall study outcomes, separate from this receptor: How much clinical and demographic metadata was included differed by source and by participant, and the metadata was provided uncurated.

The source is a woman between 40 and 50 years old who had recovered from COVID-19. The rearrangement combines TRBV24-1 with TRBJ1-1; the junction holds 8 bases that match TRBD1. Source material: peripheral blood. The DNA is TGTGCCACTGCAGGGGGCCGGGGCACTGAAGCTTTCTTT. This yields the protein CATAGGRGTEAFF.